Following are 17 T cell receptor beta chains from one sample sequenced in a study of blood T cell repertoires in COVID-19. Profiled with immunoSEQ multiplex PCR; TCRdb holds only in-frame clones, not every one. This table has about 220,000 clones, around 89% appearing once. Sequencing used PBMCs or T cells enriched from blood (not recorded which). Receptors were obtained from a woman aged 18 to 35 in a cohort exposed to, infected with or recovered from COVID-19 (not recorded which).

The chain employs TRBV2 and TRBJ1-6, with 10 bases fitting TRBD1. CDR3 length: 15 amino acids. The ends lost 6 bases at V and 9 bases at J; junction bases unmatched: 8. Per germline, CDR1 SNHLY and CDR2 FYNNEI. As DNA, the CDR3 is TGTGCCAGCAGGAGCCGGGACAGGGGTTTTTCACCCCTCCACTTT. It is translated as CASRSRDRGFSPLHF.

The chain uses TRBV18 and TRBJ1-1; D is unclear. Germline V gives CDR1 KGHSH, CDR2 LQKENI. The CDR3 is 16 residues long. Deletions cut 4 bases from V and 1 base from J, with 16 bases between. In DNA form, the CDR3 reads TGTGCCAGCTCACTCCACCCTTACACAGAGAACACTGAAGCTTTCTTT. Its translation is CASSLHPYTENTEAFF.

V usage is TRBV23-1 and J usage is TRBJ1-5; tentatively, D is TRBD1 (6 bases). TRBV23-1 counts as an open reading frame of uncertain function. The CDR3 totals 17 residues. The ends were cut back, 5 bases at V and 0 bases at J, with 17 bases in the middle. Here the CDR3 DNA reads TGCGCCAGCAGTACCAACCCGGACAGAGTTAGCAATCAGCCCCAGCATTTT. Translation gives CASSTNPDRVSNQPQHF.

This chain connects TRBV6-5 to TRBJ1-2; 7 bases line up with TRBD1. The germline V gene encodes CDR1 MNHEY and CDR2 SVGAGI. The CDR3 totals 12 residues. Trimming cost V 6 bases and J 6 bases; bases outside gene matches: 4. CDR3 in DNA: TGTGCCAGCAGCTATACAGGGGATGGCTACACCTTC. Amino acids: CASSYTGDGYTF.

The rearrangement joins TRBV5-1 to TRBJ2-3; D possibly corresponds to TRBD2 (6 bases). The ends were cut back, 1 base at V and 1 base at J, with 10 bases in the middle. The CDR3 totals 15 residues. The germline CDR1 and CDR2 sequences are SGHRS and YFSETQ. Written as DNA, the CDR3 is TGCGCCAGCAGCTTGCGGCGGGGTGGCACAGATACGCAGTATTTT. This gives the protein CASSLRRGGTDTQYF. Full variable domain (rest looked up from reference TRBV5-1 and TRBJ2-3): KAGVTQTPRYLIKTRGQQVTLSCSPISGHRSVSWYQQTPGQGLQFLFEYFSETQRNKGNFPGRFSGRQFSNSRSEMNVSTLELGDSALYLCASSLRRGGTDTQYFGPGTRLTVL.

The genes are TRBV12-3 or TRBV12-4 and TRBJ1-6; D is possibly TRBD1 (6 bases). The ends were cut back, 7 bases at V and 8 bases at J, with 12 bases in the middle. The CDR3 has 13 residues. The CDR3 loop is CASKQDSYSPLHF. The CDR3 region has the DNA TGTGCCAGCAAGCAGGACAGCTATTCACCCCTCCACTTT.

The rearrangement uses TRBV6-5 and TRBJ2-7, with D perhaps matching TRBD2 (5 bases). The CDR3 length is 12 residues. The germline V gene has CDR1 MNHEY and CDR2 SVGAGI. Trimming took off 5 bases at V and 5 bases at J, with 10 bases between the two ends. CDR3 bases: TGTGCCAGCAGTCGGGAATGGGACGAGCAGTACTTC. It specifies CASSREWDEQYF.

The chain carries TRBV5-1 and TRBJ1-1; D remains unclear. V lost 4 bases, J lost 2 bases, and 18 bases lay in between. Germline V gives CDR1 SGHRS, CDR2 YFSETQ. The CDR3 is made up of 16 amino acids. In DNA, the CDR3 is TGCGCCAGCAGCGACGTCCGGAGAGGGCCCAACACTGAAGCTTTCTTT. It translates to CASSDVRRGPNTEAFF.

V usage is TRBV2 and J usage is TRBJ2-1; a possible D gene is TRBD2 (6 bases). The CDR3 is 11 amino acids. The V gene's germline CDR1 is SNHLY and CDR2 FYNNEI. Trimming shortened V by 6 bases and J by 7 bases, and 7 bases separated the two germline ends. The CDR3 coding sequence is TGTGCCAGCAGGGGACTTAATGAGCAGTTCTTC. Protein product: CASRGLNEQFF.

The chain carries TRBV3-1 (or the pseudogene TRBV3-2) and TRBJ2-7; 10 bases line up with TRBD2. The length of the CDR3 is 15 residues. Trimming took 3 bases from V and 2 from J; bases not matched to a gene: 4. CDR1 is LGHDT and CDR2 is YNNKEL in the germline V gene (reference sequence). DNA of the CDR3: TGTGCCAGCAGCCAGGGGACTAGCGCTACCTACGAGCAGTACTTC. This translates into CASSQGTSATYEQYF.

This clone showed up just once. V usage is TRBV24-1 and J usage is TRBJ1-1; D may be TRBD1 (6 bases). V lost 3 bases to trimming and J lost 1 base, with 8 bases between them. Germline CDR1 and CDR2: KGHDR and SFDVKD. This CDR3 contains 14 residues. CDR3 sequence reads: CATSDGGGNTEAFF. As DNA, the CDR3 is TGTGCCACCAGTGATGGGGGCGGGAACACTGAAGCTTTCTTT.

V usage is TRBV19 and J usage is TRBJ2-2; D is possibly TRBD2 (7 bases). V was clipped by 7 bases and J by 7 bases, with 19 bases between them. The germline V gene has CDR1 LNHDA and CDR2 SQIVND (reference sequence). CDR3 length equals 15 residues. The DNA of the CDR3 is TGTGCCAGTACCCCAAGGGAGGGGGGCATCGGGGAGCTGTTTTTT. Its protein product is CASTPREGGIGELFF.

The chain uses TRBV7-2 and TRBJ1-2; TRBD1 aligns across 8 bases. V was pared by 4 bases and J by 6 bases, with 7 bases of the junction left unmatched. The CDR3 has 14 amino acids. Germline values: CDR1 SGHTA, CDR2 FQGNSA. CDR3 DNA sequence: TGTGCCAGCAGCTCTAACAGGGGGGAGAATGGCTACACCTTC. It is translated as CASSSNRGENGYTF.

This chain links TRBV5-6 with TRBJ1-1; TRBD1 agrees at 11 bases. After removal of 4 bases from V and 1 base from J, the junction contained 6 bases not matched to a gene. Germline lookup yields CDR1 SGHDT and CDR2 YYEEEE. This CDR3 contains 16 residues. CDR3 in DNA: TGTGCCAGCAGCATCCGGGACAGGGGGTGGAACACTGAAGCTTTCTTT. Its protein product is CASSIRDRGWNTEAFF.

CDR3 loop: CASSEPDRTQETQYF. CDR3 nucleotides: TGCGCCAGCAGTGAGCCGGACAGAACCCAAGAGACCCAGTACTTC. The genes are TRBV10-2 and TRBJ2-5; D is perhaps TRBD1 (6 bases). The germline V and J ends were trimmed by 2 bases and 1 base, with 11 bases remaining between them. CDR1 and CDR2 (germline): WSHSY, SAAADI. The length of the CDR3 is 15 residues.

The rearrangement links TRBV10-3 to TRBJ1-5, with TRBD1 matching 7 bases. J gave up 3 bases and V 10 bases, and 12 bases lay outside the gene matches. The CDR3 is made up of 15 amino acids. The germline V gene has CDR1 ENHRY and CDR2 SYGVKD. CDR3 nucleotides: TGTGCCACCGCAGGGGGAGAGGGATTCAATCAGCCCCAGCATTTT. This codes for CATAGGEGFNQPQHF.

The genes are TRBV24-1 and TRBJ2-1; 12 bases are a match to TRBD2. This CDR3 has 14 residues. The germline V gene encodes CDR1 KGHDR and CDR2 SFDVKD. V was pared by 8 bases and J by 9 bases, with 7 bases of the junction left unmatched. CDR3 amino acids: CATKASGRVGEQFF. The DNA of the CDR3 is TGTGCCACCAAGGCTAGCGGGAGGGTTGGTGAGCAGTTCTTC.